This T cell receptor beta chain was documented in a study of blood T cell repertoires in COVID-19. The overall study: The United States, Italy and Spain were the sources of the acute and convalescent COVID-19 samples. PBMCs, B-cell-depleted T cells, or T cells were the source of the cDNA or gDNA that made up the material.

Original data processing: How many nucleated cells were present was estimated from reference gene primer amplification. TCRdb keeps only in-frame clones here, not all; method: immunoSEQ multiplex PCR. Clonal size and the V and J genes are those of that table, whereas D and trimming came from the DNA. The sample shows approximately 230,000 clones, 70% to 90% of them seen only once. The germline CDR1 and CDR2 sequences are MNHNS and SASEGT. This CDR3 comprises 15 residues. Trimming at V came to 1 base and at J to 2 bases, leaving 5 bases not matched to a gene. The chain links TRBV6-1 to TRBJ2-7; TRBD2 aligns across 7 bases. Sequencing input: peripheral blood. This receptor was identified in a man aged 18 to 35 with active or convalescent COVID-19. This CDR3 is CASSEVNGGTYEQYF. The DNA of the CDR3 is TGTGCCAGCAGTGAAGTAAACGGGGGGACCTACGAGCAGTACTTC.